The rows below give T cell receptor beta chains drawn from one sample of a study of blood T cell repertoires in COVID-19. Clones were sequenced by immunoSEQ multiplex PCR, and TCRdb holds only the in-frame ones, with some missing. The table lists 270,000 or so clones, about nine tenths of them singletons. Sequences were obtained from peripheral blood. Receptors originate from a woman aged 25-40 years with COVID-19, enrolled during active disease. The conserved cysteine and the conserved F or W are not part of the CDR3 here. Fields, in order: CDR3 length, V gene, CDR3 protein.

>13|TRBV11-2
ASSFGTSGGGEQF
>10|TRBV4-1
ASSQAINMQF
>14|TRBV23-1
ASSPPHTGTHDEQY
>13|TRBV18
ASSPGRGRTDTQY
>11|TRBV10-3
AISESSRAEQY
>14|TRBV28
ASSLFPQAVSMGYT
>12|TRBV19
ASSIPPSTGELF
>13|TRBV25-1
ASSEVRQGPNEQF
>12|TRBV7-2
ASSLRGSYNEQF
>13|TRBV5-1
ASSLGTALSYEQY
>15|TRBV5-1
ASSSQAVSSYNSPLH
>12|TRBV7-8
ASSLAIRGTEAF
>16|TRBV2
ASSEEGQGQGLSDTQY
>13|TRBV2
ASSEYSSGANVLT
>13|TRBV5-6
ASSPPGTIPYEQY
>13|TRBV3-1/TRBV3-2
ASSQDPRSGEKLF
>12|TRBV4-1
ASSQPGTGYEQY
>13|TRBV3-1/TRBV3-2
ASSHQSGDYNEQF
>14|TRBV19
ASSIGTGDSNQPQH
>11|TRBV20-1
SASGGGVYTQY
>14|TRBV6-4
ASSPRLAGGPNEQF
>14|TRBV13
ASSPAGQGAVGELF
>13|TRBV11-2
ASRLNTASSYEQY
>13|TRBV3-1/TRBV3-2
ASSPGTPQYNEQF
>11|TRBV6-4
ASSQQGNFGYT
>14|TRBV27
ASSLVSPDYGNTIY
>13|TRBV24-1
ATSDPGQGANTIY
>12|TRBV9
ASSVSGGEETQY